These 21 T cell receptor beta chains were sequenced from one sample in a study of blood T cells in healthy people across ages. The authors ran a second PCR of about 6 to 11 cycles using a sample-barcoded 5' primer and a J-beta primer mix. TCRdb re-derived calls from the 5' RACE reads in MiXCR, one entry per CDR3 protein. The profile covers some 930,000 distinct CDR3 sequences, with just under 30% appearing a single time and approximately 10% taken by the ten largest. Separately, the same data were catalogued under a study of T cells of mothers and their children.

The specimen sequenced was blood. These receptors all come from a middle-aged woman in good health.

The chain links TRBV20-1 to TRBJ2-4; 7 bases map to TRBD1. The germline CDR1 and CDR2 sequences are DFQATT and SNEGSKA (reference sequence). The CDR3 totals 16 residues. The V and J ends lost 6 bases and 13 bases, in that order; junction bases with no gene match: 24. CDR3 protein: CSALGDSPVGYNEQYF. CDR3 DNA sequence: TGCAGTGCCTTGGGGGACAGTCCAGTTGGCTACAATGAGCAGTACTTC.

Points on this clonotype: An end of the junction differs from the germline gene, which may be a read error. The CDR3 sequence is CASSLLWQGGENLFF. CDR3 sequence (DNA): TGTGCCAGCAGCTTGCTATGGCAGGGCGGCGAAAACCTGTTTTTT. The V gene is TRBV7-8, the J gene TRBJ1-4; D possibly corresponds to TRBD1 (5 bases). The CDR3 is 15 residues long. Germline V CDR1 and CDR2: SGHVS, FQNEAQ.

This clonotype has only a few counts. This chain links TRBV20-1 with TRBJ1-1; 12 bases agree with TRBD1. This CDR3 spans 15 amino acids. The junction had 12 bases not matched to a gene; V was cut back by 8 bases and J by 5 bases. Germline V gene lookup returns CDR1 DFQATT and CDR2 SNEGSKA (reference sequence). CDR3 bases: TGCAGTCCTCGGGACAGGGGGCGAGGTAGGACTGAAGCTTTCTTT. This gives the protein CSPRDRGRGRTEAFF.

Points on this clonotype: A much larger clone differs from this one at a single base, so this may be a read error. CDR3 nucleotides: TGTGCCAGCAGCTTAACCTCTGCAGGGGCAGGGGCCAACGTCCTGACTTTC. Its protein is CASSLTSAGAGANVLTF. The chain is built from TRBV7-2 and TRBJ2-6, with D perhaps matching TRBD1 (6 bases). Looked up from germline, CDR1 is SGHTA and CDR2 is FQGNSA. The CDR3 consists of 17 residues. V lost 2 bases and J 4 bases, leaving 15 bases between the germline ends.

The rearrangement uses TRBV28 and TRBJ1-4; TRBD1 aligns across 8 bases. Germline CDR1 MDHEN, CDR2 SYDVKM. The CDR3 has 13 residues. V was pared by 6 bases and J by 7 bases, with 4 bases of the junction left unmatched. DNA of the CDR3: TGTGCCAGCAGGCAGACAGGGGCTGAAAAACTGTTTTTT. Encoded protein: CASRQTGAEKLFF.

In this sample, this clonotype turned up many times. The chain carries TRBV7-6 and TRBJ2-7, with TRBD2 as a possible D gene (5 bases). The CDR3 has 13 residues. Germline V gene sequence: CDR1 SGHVS, CDR2 FNYEAQ. Deletions cut 2 bases from V and 2 bases from J, with 7 bases between. The CDR3 reads CASSLSGAYEQYF. For the CDR3, the DNA is TGTGCCAGCAGCTTATCCGGGGCCTACGAGCAGTACTTC.

Points on this clonotype: A read error may explain this, as a much larger clone is one base away. In nucleotides, the CDR3 is TGTGCCATCAGTGTGGACAATGAGCAGTTCTTC. As protein: CAISVDNEQFF. The J gene is TRBJ2-1, the V gene TRBV10-3; D not certain. Germline loops: CDR1 ENHRY, CDR2 SYGVKD. The CDR3 has 11 residues. The V end was cut by 4 bases, the J end by 5 bases, with 3 bases between.

The gene calls are TRBV20-1 and TRBJ2-7; 11 bases are shared with TRBD1. CDR3 length: 15 residues. Germline V gene lookup returns CDR1 DFQATT and CDR2 SNEGSKA (reference sequence). V shed 1 base, J shed 2 bases, and the junction held 4 bases outside the gene matches. The CDR3 sequence: CSARGGTGGAYEQYF. The DNA for the CDR3 is TGCAGTGCTAGAGGTGGGACAGGGGGGGCCTACGAGCAGTACTTC.

This clonotype was observed a few times. The chain employs TRBV27 and TRBJ2-3; D call uncertain. This CDR3 contains 13 residues. From germline, CDR1 is MNHEY and CDR2 SMNVEV (reference sequence). The V end was cut by 3 bases, the J end by 6 bases, with 10 bases between. CDR3 protein: CASSLYFSDTQYF. Here the CDR3 DNA reads TGTGCCAGCAGTTTGTATTTCTCGGATACGCAGTATTTT.

As for this clonotype: A much more abundant neighbour one base away suggests this may be a read error. The V gene is TRBV15, the J gene TRBJ2-7; 8 bases are a match to TRBD2. CDR3 size: 14 residues. CDR1 and CDR2 (germline): LNHNV, YYDKDF (reference sequence). The trim removed 5 bases at V and 3 bases at J, leaving 6 bases unmatched. CDR3 coding DNA: TGTGCCACCAGCGGAGTCGGGGGGGGCTACGAGCAGTACTTC. Protein sequence: CATSGVGGGYEQYF.

Many counts were recorded for this clonotype. V is TRBV20-1 and J is TRBJ2-3; 8 nucleotides match TRBD2. Germline V gene lookup returns CDR1 DFQATT and CDR2 SNEGSKA (reference sequence). V dropped 0 bases and J dropped 1; count of bases not matched to a gene: 6. The CDR3 is 16 residues long. CDR3 DNA sequence: TGCAGTGCTAGAGATTCCCCAGCGGGGGGCACAGATACGCAGTATTTT. Its protein is CSARDSPAGGTDTQYF.

This clonotype was detected ten times or more. The rearrangement uses TRBV7-2 and TRBJ2-5; perhaps TRBD1 as D (6 bases). V was cut by 4 bases and J by 2 bases, with 14 bases left in between. Germline V gene lookup returns CDR1 SGHTA and CDR2 FQGNSA. This CDR3 is 15 amino acids long. The DNA of the CDR3 is TGTGCCAGCAGCTCCTCCAGGGGTAAACAAGAGACCCAGTACTTC. It specifies CASSSSRGKQETQYF. Full variable domain (outside the CDR3, taken from reference TRBV7-2 and TRBJ2-5): GAGVSQSPSNKVTEKGKDVELRCDPISGHTALYWYRQSLGQGLEFLIYFQGNSAPDKSGLPSDRFSAERTGGSVSTLTIQRTQQEDSAVYLCASSSSRGKQETQYFGPGTRLLVL.

This clonotype was counted at least ten times. The chain has TRBV7-8 and TRBJ2-1; D gene ambiguous. Germline assignment: CDR1 SGHVS and CDR2 FQNEAQ. Trimming shortened V by 8 bases and J by 3 bases, and 17 bases separated the two germline ends. The CDR3 loop spans 15 amino acids. The CDR3 reads CASGYQENSYNEQFF. The DNA of the CDR3 is TGTGCCAGCGGATACCAGGAGAACAGCTACAATGAGCAGTTCTTC.

Turning to this clonotype: A much larger clone is a single base away; this may be a read error. This chain connects TRBV28 to TRBJ2-5; D is uncertain. The length of the CDR3 is 12 residues. V was pared by 2 bases and J by 11 bases, with 12 bases between. CDR1 MDHEN and CDR2 SYDVKM come from the germline V gene. CDR3 sequence (DNA): TGTGCCAGCAGTTTAGTGGGCTCAAAGCAGTACTTC. This gives the protein CASSLVGSKQYF.

This clonotype was recorded at least ten times. The rearrangement links TRBV29-1 to TRBJ2-1; 8 bases are a match to TRBD1. J was trimmed by 7 bases and V by 3 bases; bases with no gene match: 8. This CDR3 contains 14 residues. In germline, CDR1 is SQVTM, CDR2 ANQGSEA. The CDR3 sequence: CSVDLDRAANEQFF. The CDR3 nucleotides are TGCAGCGTTGATTTGGACAGGGCTGCGAATGAGCAGTTCTTC.

In regard to this clonotype: A clone one base away is much larger, so this may be a read error. The V and J genes are TRBV29-1 and TRBJ2-7; 9 positions match TRBD1. The CDR3 runs 14 residues. CDR1 and CDR2 (germline): SQVTM, ANQGSEA. The V gene end was trimmed by 5 bases and the J gene end by 1 base; junction bases not matched to a gene: 6. The DNA for the CDR3 is TGCAGCGTTCCGGGACAGGGTAGTTCCTACGAGCAGTACTTC. Translating it yields CSVPGQGSSYEQYF.

This sequence joins TRBV4-3 and TRBJ2-7; the D call may be TRBD1 or TRBD2 (6 bases each). V gave up 5 bases and J gave up 3 bases, with 14 bases separating them. Germline CDR1 LGHNA, CDR2 YSLEER. The CDR3 is 14 amino acids. The CDR3 loop is CASSSGSGVYEQYF. CDR3 bases: TGCGCCAGCAGCAGCGGGTCAGGGGTCTACGAGCAGTACTTC.

The genes are TRBV20-1 and TRBJ1-1; no clear D. Trimming took 0 bases from V and 7 from J, leaving 18 bases between them. Germline assignment: CDR1 DFQATT and CDR2 SNEGSKA (reference sequence). There are 15 residues in the CDR3. As DNA, the CDR3 is TGCAGTGCTAGAGATAGGAACAAAAGGCCTGGTGAAGCTTTCTTT. Its protein is CSARDRNKRPGEAFF.

The chain recombines TRBV20-1 with TRBJ2-7; 10 bases are shared with TRBD1. The J call may be mistaken, given a closer DNA end match to TRBJ2-5. The CDR3 contains 16 residues. CDR1 is DFQATT, CDR2 SNEGSKA, per germline (reference sequence). Here the CDR3 reads CSASPRVRTGGETQYF. The DNA for the CDR3 is TGCAGTGCCTCTCCCCGCGTCAGGACAGGGGGGGAGACCCAGTACTTC.

This clonotype was seen a few times. This sequence joins TRBV28 and TRBJ1-1; TRBD1 might be the D (5 bases). Germline lookup yields CDR1 MDHEN and CDR2 SYDVKM. V lost 6 bases and J 4 bases, leaving 18 bases between the germline ends. The CDR3 runs 15 residues. CDR3 DNA: TGTGCCAGCAGCACTTACAGAGGGGTCGGCACTGAAGCTTTCTTT. Translated, it gives CASSTYRGVGTEAFF.

V usage is TRBV7-2 and J usage is TRBJ2-1, with D tentatively TRBD2 (5 bases). The germline gives CDR1 SGHTA, CDR2 FQGNSA. V was trimmed by 5 bases and J by 6 bases, leaving 14 bases between them. This CDR3 is 14 amino acids long. The CDR3 coding sequence is TGTGCCAGCAGCACGGATAGCGCGGCCAATGAGCAGTTCTTC. Amino acid sequence: CASSTDSAANEQFF.